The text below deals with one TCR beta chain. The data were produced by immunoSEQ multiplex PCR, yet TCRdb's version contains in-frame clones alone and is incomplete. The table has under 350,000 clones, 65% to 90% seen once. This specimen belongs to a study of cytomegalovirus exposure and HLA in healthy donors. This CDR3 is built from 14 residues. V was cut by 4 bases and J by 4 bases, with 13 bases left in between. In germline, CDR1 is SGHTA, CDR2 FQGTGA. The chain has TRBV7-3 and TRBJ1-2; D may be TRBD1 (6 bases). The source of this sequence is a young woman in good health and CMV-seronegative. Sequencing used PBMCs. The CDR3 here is CASSSSGTRYGYTF. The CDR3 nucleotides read TGTGCCAGCAGCTCCTCCGGGACACGCTATGGCTACACCTTC.